This T cell receptor (beta chain) is from a study of T cell repertoires in cytomegalovirus infection (dated by TCRdb to about 2019). Turning to the overall study: Donor HLA type was relevant to the analysis, as public TCR beta signatures indicated carriage of CMV infection together with the matching HLA type. What the authors observed across the whole study: In the ex vivo response, HLA-C-restricted CMV-specific TCR beta clonotypes were dominant, and in two of eight donors the single most frequent clonotype came from this HLA-C-restricted group. In both this cohort and an independent cohort of several hundred donors, the cumulative frequency of public TCR beta family members distinguished carriers of CMV infection plus the relevant HLA type.

Sequenced on an Illumina HiSeq 1500. TCRdb handled the public reads itself, with Q25 trimming in fastp and clone calling in MiXCR, and kept productive beta chains. All rows with the same CDR3 protein become a single entry with the most common DNA and genes. This sample holds roughly 180,000 distinct CDR3 sequences; roughly a sixth were observed only once. Clones ranked in the top ten supply 25% of the sample. V and J are trimmed by 8 bases and 4 bases, and the gene matches miss 9 bases of the junction. CDR1 and CDR2, per the germline V gene (reference sequence), are LNHDA and SQIVND. From the cysteine up to the phenylalanine, the CDR3 has a length of 14 residues. This entry keeps only the CDR3 DNA: 42 bases, framed from base 1. The sample holds a few counts of this clonotype. Its antigen is unknown. No qualities accompany the bases; no much larger clone lies one base away.

Sequencing was done on a sample of CD8+ T cells from PBMCs. The TCR comes from a human donor in good health (CMV status not recorded). Some clones in this sample may be carry-over from other donors' samples. The chain was built from TRBV19 and TRBJ1-1; 8 nucleotides in the junction match TRBD1. The CDR3 sequence is CASSPGGRGTEAFF. The DNA sequence is given as TGTGCCAGTTCGCCAGGGGGCCGGGGCACTGAAGCTTTCTTT.